Listed below are T cell receptor beta chains from one sample, sequenced in a study of CD8 T cell repertoires and HIV-1 epitope variants. Their recognized antigens are unknown. The data were produced by immunoSEQ multiplex PCR, yet TCRdb's version contains in-frame clones alone and is incomplete. The data contain roughly 7,300 clones, around three fifths of them singletons. Sequencing was done on a sample of cultured CD8+ T cells derived from PBMCs. These receptor sequences come from a male donor with HIV. The CDR3 runs from the conserved cysteine through the conserved F or W. D genes are given only for firm matches. Clone size is given for some rows only: seen once, a few or many times, or a class if the clone is expanded.

D | size | J | V | DNA | CDR3
TRBD2 | NA | TRBJ2-7 | TRBV7-2 | TGTGCCAGCAGCCAGATAGCGGGAGACTACGAGCAGTACTTC | CASSQIAGDYEQYF
NA | few | TRBJ2-7 | TRBV6-6 | TGTGCCAGCAGTTATTCCGGGCCCACCTACGAGCAGTACTTC | CASSYSGPTYEQYF
NA | NA | TRBJ2-5 | TRBV5-4 | TGTGCCAGCAGCTTGCGAGGGTTGGGGGGTGAGACCCAGTACTTC | CASSLRGLGGETQYF
NA | few | TRBJ2-7 | TRBV4-3 | TGCGCCAGCAGCCAAGACCTCTCCTACGAGCAGTACTTC | CASSQDLSYEQYF
NA | NA | TRBJ2-3 | TRBV7-9 | TGTGCCAGCAGCCTCCCCCGGGGTCCGGGAGATACGCAGTATTTT | CASSLPRGPGDTQYF
NA | NA | TRBJ1-2 | TRBV9 | TGTGCCAGCAGCGTAGCCGCCGACAGAGGTGGCTACACCTTC | CASSVAADRGGYTF
TRBD1 | few | TRBJ2-1 | TRBV2 | TGTGCCAGCAGTGAACCCAAGGACAGGGTGGTTGGGAATGAGCAGTTCTTC | CASSEPKDRVVGNEQFF
TRBD1 | NA | TRBJ1-1 | TRBV29-1 | TGCAGCGTTCAGGGGGAGGTCACTGAAGCTTTCTTT | CSVQGEVTEAFF
TRBD1 | NA | TRBJ1-3 | TRBV27 | TGTGCCAGCCCTACAGGGGCCTCTGGAAACACCATATATTTT | CASPTGASGNTIYF
NA | NA | TRBJ2-6 | TRBV5-6 | TGTGCCAGCAGCTTGGAACAGGCTGGGGCCAACGTCCTGACTTTC | CASSLEQAGANVLTF
TRBD1 | few | TRBJ1-5 | TRBV18 | TGTGCCAGCTCCCGGGGACAGGGGGAAGGTCAGCCCCAGCATTTT | CASSRGQGEGQPQHF
NA | few | TRBJ1-1 | TRBV10-1 | TGCGCCAGCAATTCTAAACGGGCCACTGAAGCTTTCTTT | CASNSKRATEAFF
NA | NA | TRBJ2-1 | TRBV27 | TGTGCCAGCAGTTTAGGGGACTCGTACAATGAGCAGTTCTTC | CASSLGDSYNEQFF
NA | NA | TRBJ2-7 | TRBV27 | TGTGCCAGCAGTTTATCGTCAGCCGGGTGGTTCTACGAGCAGTACTTC | CASSLSSAGWFYEQYF
NA | NA | TRBJ1-1 | TRBV28 | TGTGCCAGCAGTTACGGGGCCCAGGAAGCTTTCTTT | CASSYGAQEAFF
TRBD1 | NA | TRBJ2-7 | TRBV5-1 | TGCGCCAGCAGCTTGTACCAGGGGGACCACGAGCAGTACTTC | CASSLYQGDHEQYF
TRBD2 | medium-sized | TRBJ2-3 | TRBV10-2 | TGCGCCAGCAGTGAAACGCTAGCGGGGACAGATACGCAGTATTTT | CASSETLAGTDTQYF
TRBD1 | NA | TRBJ2-2 | TRBV5-4 | TGTGCCAGCAGCTTGGGGGACAGGGGCACCGGGGAGCTGTTTTTT | CASSLGDRGTGELFF
TRBD1 | NA | TRBJ1-2 | TRBV6-5 | TGTGCCAGCAGCGACAGGGGGTACTATGGCTACACCTTC | CASSDRGYYGYTF
TRBD1 | NA | TRBJ1-1 | TRBV5-4 | TGTGCCAGCAGCTTGAGGGACAGGGGGCCCACTGAAGCTTTCTTT | CASSLRDRGPTEAFF
NA | NA | TRBJ1-1 | TRBV4-1 | TGCGCCAGCAGCCAAGGGACAGCCGAAGCTTTCTTT | CASSQGTAEAFF
NA | few | TRBJ1-1 | TRBV11-1 | TGTGCCAGCAGCTTAGTTCCGGGACACACTGAAGCTTTCTTT | CASSLVPGHTEAFF
TRBD1 | NA | TRBJ2-2 | TRBV7-3 | TGTGCCAGCAGGTGGGACAGAAACACCGGGGAGCTGTTTTTT | CASRWDRNTGELFF
TRBD2 | NA | TRBJ2-3 | TRBV9 | TGTGCCAGCAGCGCCTCCGGGACTAGTCAAACAGATACGCAGTATTTT | CASSASGTSQTDTQYF
TRBD2 | NA | TRBJ2-1 | TRBV9 | TGTGCCAGCAGCGTAGCTTTAGGAGCGGGGGGATCACTCAATGAGCAGTTCTTC | CASSVALGAGGSLNEQFF
NA | NA | TRBJ2-2 | TRBV10-3 | TGTGCCATCAGTGAGGGCCCCGGCACCGGGGAGCTGTTTTTT | CAISEGPGTGELFF
TRBD2 | NA | TRBJ2-1 | TRBV6-5 | TGTGCCAGCAACTTACTAGCGGGGGACTACAATGAGCAGTTCTTC | CASNLLAGDYNEQFF
NA | NA | TRBJ2-7 | TRBV5-1 | TGCGCCAGCAGCTTGGGCCACCCGGGACACACGGCCGTCCTATACGAGCAGTACTTC | CASSLGHPGHTAVLYEQYF
TRBD2 | NA | TRBJ2-3 | TRBV4-3 | TGCGCCAGCAGCCAAGATCGTCGGGGCCTAGCGGGGGGGACTTTCACAGATACGCAGTATTTT | CASSQDRRGLAGGTFTDTQYF
NA | NA | TRBJ2-1 | TRBV5-1 | TGCGCCAGCAGCTTTACTCCCCACAATGAGCAGTTCTTC | CASSFTPHNEQFF
NA | few | TRBJ1-5 | TRBV11-2 | TGTGCCAGCAGCTTAGCCCCGGCGGCGAGCAATCAGCCCCAGCATTTT | CASSLAPAASNQPQHF
NA | NA | TRBJ2-1 | TRBV10-2 | TGCGCCAGCAGTGACTCCTACAATGAGCAGTTCTTC | CASSDSYNEQFF
NA | few | TRBJ1-1 | TRBV28 | TGTGCCATCAGCCCCTGGGATCCCAAAACTGAAGCTTTCTTT | CAISPWDPKTEAFF
NA | NA | TRBJ2-7 | TRBV9 | TGTGCCAGCCCCCAGACCACGAGGGGGTCCTACGAGCAGTACTTC | CASPQTTRGSYEQYF